This T cell receptor beta chain was sequenced during a study of blood T cell repertoires in COVID-19. Study at large: T cells, B-cell-depleted T cells, or PBMCs supplied cDNA or gDNA.

V was shortened by 4 bases and J by 5 bases, with 14 bases between the two germline ends. Germline assignment: CDR1 LGHDT and CDR2 YNNKEL (reference sequence). The CDR3 spans 15 residues. Seattle cases were enrolled at active infection and followed longitudinally. In the study's own analysis: It was from reference gene primer amplification that nucleated cell counts were estimated. The repertoire was sequenced with immunoSEQ multiplex PCR; TCRdb's copy has only in-frame clones and lacks some. The V and J calls and clone size were taken over from that table, and D and trimming were inferred from the DNA. The sample lists about 210,000 clones, 82% occurring once.

The chain employs TRBV3-1 (or the pseudogene TRBV3-2) and TRBJ1-4; a weak D match, TRBD1 (5 bases). The specimen sequenced was peripheral blood. The sequence derives from a woman between 65 and 79 years old with COVID-19, enrolled during active disease. CDR3 sequence reads: CASSRWTNQNEKLFF. The CDR3 bases are TGTGCCAGCAGCCGATGGACAAACCAAAATGAAAAACTGTTTTTT.